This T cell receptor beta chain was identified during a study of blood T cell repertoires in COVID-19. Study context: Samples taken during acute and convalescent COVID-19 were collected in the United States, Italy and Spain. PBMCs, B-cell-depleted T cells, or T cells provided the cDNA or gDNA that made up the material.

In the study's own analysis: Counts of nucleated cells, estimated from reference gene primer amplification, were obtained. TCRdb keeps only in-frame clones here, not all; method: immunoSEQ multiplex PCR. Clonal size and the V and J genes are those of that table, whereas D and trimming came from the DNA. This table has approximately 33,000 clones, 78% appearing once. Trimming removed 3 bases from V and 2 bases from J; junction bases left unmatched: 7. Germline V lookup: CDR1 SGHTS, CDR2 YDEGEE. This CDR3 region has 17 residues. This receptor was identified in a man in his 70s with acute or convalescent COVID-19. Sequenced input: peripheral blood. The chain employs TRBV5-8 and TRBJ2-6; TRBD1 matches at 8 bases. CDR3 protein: CASSSRTGPAGANVLTF. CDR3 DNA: TGTGCCAGCAGCTCGAGGACAGGGCCCGCTGGGGCCAACGTCCTGACTTTC.